Listed below are T cell receptor beta chains from one sample, sequenced in a study of T cells after yellow fever vaccination. In TCRdb, the 5' RACE reads were re-called with MiXCR into one record per CDR3 protein. The table lists over 45,000 distinct CDR3 sequences, approximately 7.7% of them singletons, with 30% to 40% in the top ten. Here the sequenced sample was CD8+ T cells sorted from PBMCs, taken on the day of the first yellow fever vaccination. The receptors derive from a man between 18 and 29 years old who received the YFV17D yellow fever vaccine. Each CDR3 is given with its conserved first and last residue. The order of the fields is J gene, clone size, V gene, D gene, CDR3 protein, CDR3 DNA. D genes are given only for firm matches. Some rows mark clone size as missing; the rest say once, few, many or name a class of expanded clone.

J: TRBJ1-1; size: many; V: TRBV7-9; D: NA; CDR3: CASLSLPGVGHTEAFF; DNA: TGTGCCAGCCTCTCCCTCCCAGGGGTCGGGCATACTGAAGCTTTCTTT
J: TRBJ2-1; size: many; V: TRBV18; D: NA; CDR3: CASSPLGYEQFF; DNA: TGTGCCAGCTCACCACTCGGATATGAGCAGTTCTTC
J: TRBJ2-2; size: many; V: TRBV6-5; D: TRBD2; CDR3: CAISEGGGYTGELFF; DNA: TGTGCCATCTCGGAGGGCGGGGGGTACACCGGGGAGCTGTTTTTT
J: TRBJ1-2; size: many; V: TRBV4-1; D: NA; CDR3: CASSQFAGLSNYGYTF; DNA: TGCGCCAGCAGCCAGTTTGCAGGCCTATCTAACTATGGCTACACCTTC
J: TRBJ1-2; size: few; V: TRBV27; D: NA; CDR3: CASAPGLNYGYTF; DNA: TGTGCCAGCGCGCCAGGACTAAACTATGGCTACACCTTC
J: TRBJ2-5; size: NA; V: TRBV27; D: TRBD2; CDR3: CASSLLGGETETQYF; DNA: TGTGCCAGCAGTTTATTGGGAGGGGAAACAGAGACCCAGTACTTC
J: TRBJ1-3; size: many; V: TRBV29-1; D: NA; CDR3: CSVEIQGNTIYF; DNA: TGCAGCGTTGAGATACAGGGAAACACCATATATTTT
J: TRBJ2-5; size: many; V: TRBV4-2; D: NA; CDR3: CASSPEEGDQETQYF; DNA: TGTGCCAGCAGCCCGGAAGAGGGGGACCAAGAGACCCAGTACTTC
J: TRBJ1-5; size: NA; V: TRBV20-1; D: NA; CDR3: CSASSLQGEWRQPQHF; DNA: TGCAGTGCTAGTTCTCTGCAGGGCGAATGGAGGCAGCCCCAGCATTTT
J: TRBJ2-5; size: many; V: TRBV7-9; D: NA; CDR3: CASSLAFTSQETQYF; DNA: TGTGCCAGCAGCTTAGCGTTTACTTCTCAAGAGACCCAGTACTTC
J: TRBJ2-7; size: NA; V: TRBV12-3/TRBV12-4; D: NA; CDR3: CASTLTGGFDEQYF; DNA: TGTGCCAGCACCCTAACCGGGGGTTTCGACGAGCAGTACTTC
J: TRBJ1-2; size: many; V: TRBV20-1; D: NA; CDR3: CSARSFSDSGIYGYTF; DNA: TGCAGTGCTAGAAGTTTCTCGGACAGTGGGATCTATGGCTACACCTTC
J: TRBJ2-7; size: NA; V: TRBV19; D: NA; CDR3: CASSPDNYSWEQYF; DNA: TGTGCCAGTAGCCCCGATAATTACTCCTGGGAGCAGTACTTC
J: TRBJ2-7; size: many; V: TRBV7-2; D: NA; CDR3: CASSLAAGDVAYEQYF; DNA: TGTGCCAGCAGCTTAGCCGCCGGGGACGTGGCCTACGAGCAGTACTTC
J: TRBJ2-7; size: few; V: TRBV6-2/TRBV6-3; D: NA; CDR3: CASSYSPGEQYF; DNA: TGTGCCAGCAGTTACTCGCCTGGGGAGCAGTACTTC
J: TRBJ2-7; size: many; V: TRBV7-2; D: NA; CDR3: CASSFARPIYEQYF; DNA: TGTGCCAGCAGCTTCGCCAGGCCAATCTACGAGCAGTACTTC
J: TRBJ1-5; size: few; V: TRBV5-5; D: NA; CDR3: CASSYGSQGQPQHF; DNA: TGTGCCAGCAGTTACGGGAGCCAGGGTCAGCCCCAGCATTTT
J: TRBJ2-1; size: many; V: TRBV27; D: NA; CDR3: CASSFANEQFF; DNA: TGTGCCAGCAGTTTCGCCAATGAGCAGTTCTTC
J: TRBJ2-7; size: many; V: TRBV5-1; D: NA; CDR3: CATHFGGPIRPQPDEQYF; DNA: TGCGCCACCCACTTCGGGGGGCCTATCAGGCCGCAACCCGACGAGCAGTACTTC
J: TRBJ1-2; size: NA; V: TRBV25-1; D: NA; CDR3: CASSEVLADYGYTF; DNA: TGTGCCAGCAGTGAAGTCCTCGCGGACTATGGCTACACCTTC
J: TRBJ1-5; size: few; V: TRBV7-8; D: TRBD1; CDR3: CASQQGVRSNQPQHF; DNA: TGTGCCAGCCAACAGGGGGTCAGGAGCAATCAGCCCCAGCATTTT
J: TRBJ2-5; size: once; V: TRBV9; D: NA; CDR3: CVSSVTWGSQETQYF; DNA: TGTGTCAGCAGCGTTACCTGGGGCAGCCAAGAGACCCAGTACTTC
J: TRBJ1-5; size: few; V: TRBV12-3/TRBV12-4; D: NA; CDR3: CASSHHYQPQHF; DNA: TGTGCCAGCAGTCACCATTATCAGCCCCAGCATTTT
J: TRBJ1-1; size: few; V: TRBV27; D: TRBD1; CDR3: CASSFATGGTEAFF; DNA: TGTGCCAGCAGTTTCGCGACAGGGGGCACTGAAGCTTTCTTT
J: TRBJ1-2; size: many; V: TRBV6-5; D: TRBD1; CDR3: CASSPGQGGKGYTF; DNA: TGTGCCAGCAGTCCCGGACAGGGCGGAAAAGGCTACACCTTC
J: TRBJ2-1; size: few; V: TRBV30; D: NA; CDR3: CAWSEVYNEQFF; DNA: TGTGCCTGGAGTGAAGTCTACAATGAGCAGTTCTTC
J: TRBJ2-1; size: many; V: TRBV5-1; D: NA; CDR3: CASSLTGEGYYNEQFF; DNA: TGCGCCAGCAGCTTGACAGGGGAGGGGTACTACAATGAGCAGTTCTTC
J: TRBJ1-2; size: few; V: TRBV20-1; D: NA; CDR3: CSARDTGYGYTF; DNA: TGCAGTGCTAGAGATACTGGGTATGGCTACACCTTC
J: TRBJ2-3; size: many; V: TRBV12-3/TRBV12-4; D: TRBD2; CDR3: CASSLLAGEDTQYF; DNA: TGTGCCAGCAGTTTACTAGCGGGGGAAGATACGCAGTATTTT
J: TRBJ1-2; size: NA; V: TRBV18; D: NA; CDR3: CASSPSGTADYGYTF; DNA: TGTGCCAGCTCACCTTCCGGGACGGCAGACTATGGCTACACCTTC
J: TRBJ2-3; size: few; V: TRBV6-4; D: TRBD2; CDR3: CASSSGLAGSDTQYF; DNA: TGTGCCAGCAGTTCAGGACTAGCGGGGTCAGATACGCAGTATTTT
J: TRBJ2-3; size: NA; V: TRBV16; D: NA; CDR3: CASSQTSGFTDTQYF; DNA: TGTGCCAGCAGCCAAACCAGCGGATTCACAGATACGCAGTATTTT
J: TRBJ2-1; size: NA; V: TRBV9; D: TRBD1; CDR3: CASSENPTGGSYNEQFF; DNA: TGTGCCAGCAGTGAAAATCCTACAGGGGGATCCTACAATGAGCAGTTCTTC
J: TRBJ2-1; size: few; V: TRBV9; D: TRBD1; CDR3: CASSVPGQGSDEQFF; DNA: TGTGCCAGCAGCGTACCGGGACAGGGGTCCGATGAGCAGTTCTTC
J: TRBJ2-4; size: NA; V: TRBV5-5; D: NA; CDR3: CASSAGNREGLYF; DNA: TGTGCCAGCAGCGCAGGGAACAGGGAGGGCCTATACTTC
J: TRBJ2-1; size: NA; V: TRBV12-3/TRBV12-4; D: NA; CDR3: CASSLGRSSYNEQFF; DNA: TGTGCCAGCAGTTTGGGACGGAGCTCCTACAATGAGCAGTTCTTC
J: TRBJ2-1; size: few; V: TRBV19; D: NA; CDR3: CATAGAYNEQFF; DNA: TGTGCCACGGCGGGGGCTTACAATGAGCAGTTCTTC
J: TRBJ2-3; size: many; V: TRBV6-4; D: TRBD2; CDR3: CASKSGGAVADTQYF; DNA: TGTGCCAGCAAAAGCGGGGGGGCCGTGGCAGATACGCAGTATTTT
J: TRBJ2-2; size: many; V: TRBV4-1; D: TRBD1; CDR3: CASSHPQGALLTGELFF; DNA: TGCGCCAGCAGCCATCCCCAGGGGGCCCTATTGACCGGGGAGCTGTTTTTT
J: TRBJ2-2; size: many; V: TRBV5-1; D: TRBD2; CDR3: CASRLASNTGELFF; DNA: TGCGCCAGCCGACTAGCGTCGAACACCGGGGAGCTGTTTTTT
J: TRBJ2-1; size: many; V: TRBV7-9; D: TRBD2; CDR3: CASSSSSGGIYNEQFF; DNA: TGTGCCAGCAGCTCCTCTAGCGGGGGGATTTACAATGAGCAGTTCTTC
J: TRBJ2-7; size: many; V: TRBV4-2; D: NA; CDR3: CASSQDYVPYEQYF; DNA: TGTGCCAGCAGCCAAGACTATGTCCCCTACGAGCAGTACTTC
J: TRBJ2-1; size: few; V: TRBV7-9; D: TRBD1; CDR3: CASSPPPGQNYNEQFF; DNA: TGTGCCAGCAGCCCCCCTCCGGGACAGAATTACAATGAGCAGTTCTTC
J: TRBJ1-4; size: many; V: TRBV5-1; D: TRBD1; CDR3: CASRSGQGIEKLFF; DNA: TGCGCCAGCAGATCGGGACAGGGGATTGAAAAACTGTTTTTT
J: TRBJ1-2; size: few; V: TRBV7-9; D: NA; CDR3: CASSSGPVYESCF; DNA: TGTGCCAGCAGCTCCGGACCAGTCTACGAGTCTTGCTTC
J: TRBJ1-5; size: few; V: TRBV6-5; D: NA; CDR3: CASSYSGVTSNQPQHF; DNA: TGTGCCAGCAGTTACTCGGGGGTCACTAGCAATCAGCCCCAGCATTTT
J: TRBJ2-7; size: few; V: TRBV5-6; D: TRBD1; CDR3: CASSAHRGFYEQYF; DNA: TGTGCCAGCAGCGCCCACAGGGGGTTTTACGAGCAGTACTTC
J: TRBJ2-3; size: many; V: TRBV6-5; D: NA; CDR3: CASTGGSLDTQYF; DNA: TGTGCCAGCACCGGAGGTTCATTAGATACGCAGTATTTT
J: TRBJ2-7; size: NA; V: TRBV6-5; D: TRBD1; CDR3: CASSRDRGYEQYF; DNA: TGTGCCAGCAGTAGGGACAGGGGCTACGAGCAGTACTTC
J: TRBJ2-1; size: NA; V: TRBV4-1; D: TRBD2; CDR3: CASSQVSGGLSYNEQFF; DNA: TGCGCCAGCAGCCAAGTTAGCGGGGGCCTCTCCTACAATGAGCAGTTCTTC
J: TRBJ1-1; size: many; V: TRBV6-5; D: NA; CDR3: CASSSIGRNTEAFF; DNA: TGTGCCAGCAGTTCGATAGGGAGGAACACTGAAGCTTTCTTT
J: TRBJ2-3; size: NA; V: TRBV7-6; D: NA; CDR3: CASTAIGAPSTDTQYF; DNA: TGTGCCAGCACCGCCATAGGGGCCCCTAGCACAGATACGCAGTATTTT
J: TRBJ2-7; size: NA; V: TRBV27; D: TRBD1; CDR3: CASSLAGTGSTYEQYF; DNA: TGTGCCAGCAGTTTGGCCGGGACAGGCTCAACCTACGAGCAGTACTTC
J: TRBJ2-3; size: many; V: TRBV5-1; D: TRBD1; CDR3: CASSPGTGWLYF; DNA: TGCGCCAGCAGCCCAGGGACAGGGTGGCTGTATTTT
J: TRBJ2-1; size: few; V: TRBV12-3/TRBV12-4; D: NA; CDR3: CASRLRGGNEQFF; DNA: TGTGCCAGCAGATTAAGGGGTGGAAATGAGCAGTTCTTC
J: TRBJ1-1; size: many; V: TRBV4-1; D: TRBD1; CDR3: CASSQKGTGTGSEAFF; DNA: TGCGCCAGCAGCCAAAAAGGGACCGGGACAGGGTCTGAAGCTTTCTTT
J: TRBJ2-1; size: NA; V: TRBV2; D: NA; CDR3: CASKDNEQFF; DNA: TGTGCCAGCAAAGACAATGAGCAGTTCTTC
J: TRBJ1-2; size: few; V: TRBV7-9; D: NA; CDR3: CASSLARADGYTF; DNA: TGTGCCAGCAGCTTAGCGCGGGCGGATGGCTACACCTTC
J: TRBJ2-7; size: few; V: TRBV7-9; D: NA; CDR3: CASSPGTPVYEQYF; DNA: TGTGCCAGCAGCCCCGGGACACCCGTTTACGAGCAGTACTTC